The 31 T cell receptor beta chains in this list originate from one sample, sequenced in a study of shared clonotypes between healthy human individuals (TCRdb year 2020). The protocol used for the library was the immunoSEQ multiplex PCR assay. TCRdb limited this immuneACCESS table to in-frame rearrangements with V and J called. A share of clones is missing; checked studies link under half to unresolved V genes, and the rest is unexplained. This sample is represented by 850,000 to 1,200,000 clones; roughly 70% of them were singletons. Jointly, the top ten make up roughly 1.5% of the sample. Sequenced sample: memory CD4+ T cells sorted from blood. The meaning of the sample's cell subset or site label: CD45RA-negative fraction. The receptors originated from a man younger than 35 in good health.

V gene TRBV15 combines with J gene TRBJ2-7, with 9 nucleotides matching TRBD1. Germline trimming cut 4 bases from V and 12 bases from J; bases unmatched to any gene: 10. The CDR3 extends over 13 amino acids. CDR1 and CDR2 (germline): LNHNV, YYDKDF (reference sequence). The CDR3 DNA reads TGTGCCACCAGCATCGACCGGGGGACAGGGTGGTACTTC. This gives the protein CATSIDRGTGWYF.

As for this clone: This same CDR3 is encoded by further DNA sequences in the sample. The V and J genes are TRBV11-3 and TRBJ1-3, with D uncertain. CDR3 size: 13 residues. The germline V and J ends were trimmed by 5 bases and 2 bases, with 7 bases remaining between them. Germline assignment: CDR1 SGHNT and CDR2 YENEEA. The CDR3: CASSLGAGNTIYF. CDR3 bases: TGTGCCAGCAGCCTCGGGGCTGGAAACACCATATATTTT.

The J gene is TRBJ2-2, the V gene TRBV7-2; no clear D. V was shortened by 7 bases and J by 1 base, with 7 bases between the two germline ends. Looked up from germline, CDR1 is SGHTA and CDR2 is FQGNSA. This CDR3 has 13 amino acids. The CDR3 is CASNYVNTGELFF. DNA of the CDR3: TGTGCCAGCAACTACGTGAACACCGGGGAGCTGTTTTTT.

This clone was counted many times. The V and J genes are TRBV27 and TRBJ1-4; TRBD1 aligns across 7 bases. The ends lost 4 bases at V and 8 bases at J; junction bases unmatched: 4. Germline assignment: CDR1 MNHEY and CDR2 SMNVEV (reference sequence). This CDR3 spans 13 amino acids. In nucleotides, the CDR3 is TGTGCCAGCAGTTCAGGGGGTCGCGAAAAACTGTTTTTT. Its protein product is CASSSGGREKLFF.

The chain combines TRBV5-4 with TRBJ2-5, with D unclear. This CDR3 is built from 13 residues. V lost 4 bases to trimming and J lost 3 bases, with 10 bases between them. Germline CDR1 SGHNT, CDR2 YYREEE (reference sequence). The CDR3 nucleotides are TGTGCCAGCAGCCCCCCGGCGGAAGAGACCCAGTACTTC. Translating it yields CASSPPAEETQYF.

The J gene is TRBJ1-5, the V gene TRBV30; D uncertain. The V and J ends lost 5 bases and 3 bases respectively, with 5 bases between them. The CDR3 sequence is 11 residues long. Germline CDR1 is GTSNPN and CDR2 is SVGIG (reference sequence). The CDR3 DNA reads TGTGCCTGGGGACCCAATCAGCCCCAGCATTTT. It codes for CAWGPNQPQHF.

The rearrangement joins TRBV2 to TRBJ2-5, with D tentatively TRBD1 (8 bases). This CDR3 spans 14 amino acids. V dropped 8 bases and J dropped 5 bases, with 18 bases sitting between them. Germline lookup yields CDR1 SNHLY and CDR2 FYNNEI. The CDR3 region is CASGTGLGGETQYF. The DNA of the CDR3 is TGTGCCAGCGGGACAGGACTAGGGGGGGAGACCCAGTACTTC.

This clone was seen only a few times. The J gene is TRBJ2-7, the V gene TRBV18; D ambiguous. This CDR3 spans 14 amino acids. Germline V gives CDR1 KGHSH, CDR2 LQKENI. The V end was cut by 0 bases, the J end by 1 base, with 7 bases between. The CDR3 loop is CASSPPMGSYEQYF. The CDR3 bases are TGTGCCAGCTCACCACCTATGGGATCCTACGAGCAGTACTTC.

The V and J genes are TRBV29-1 and TRBJ2-7; 8 bases map to TRBD1. The CDR3 is 12 amino acids. J was trimmed by 4 bases and V by 7 bases; bases with no gene match: 6. CDR1 and CDR2 from the germline V gene are SQVTM and ANQGSEA. CDR3 bases: TGCAGCGGAGGACAGGGCAAGTACGAGCAGTACTTC. Protein product: CSGGQGKYEQYF.

The CDR3 coding sequence is TGCGCCAGCAGCCGCGGGAGTTCCCCACAGATTTCCTACGAGCAGTACTTC. Translation: CASSRGSSPQISYEQYF. The V call is TRBV5-1, the J call TRBJ2-7; TRBD2 aligns across 7 bases. In germline, CDR1 is SGHRS, CDR2 YFSETQ. V shed 4 bases and J 1 base; nucleotides not matched to a gene: 14. This CDR3 has 17 residues.

The chain joins TRBV2 to TRBJ1-5; D call uncertain. V was clipped by 4 bases and J by 7 bases, with 11 bases between them. Germline CDR1 SNHLY, CDR2 FYNNEI. The CDR3 contains 13 residues. The CDR3 nucleotides are TGTGCCAGCAGTGTTTACCGGGCCCAGCCCCAGCATTTT. This encodes CASSVYRAQPQHF.

V gene TRBV2 combines with J gene TRBJ2-1, with TRBD1 identical over 8 bases. V trimming: 7 bases; J trimming: 2 bases; junction bases outside the gene matches: 4. Per the germline V gene, CDR1 is SNHLY and CDR2 is FYNNEI. The CDR3 has 14 residues. CDR3 protein: CASKVDRAYNEQFF. CDR3 in DNA: TGTGCCAGCAAGGTGGACAGGGCCTACAATGAGCAGTTCTTC.

For this clone: This CDR3 is also generated by other DNA sequences in the sample. The chain carries TRBV4-3 and TRBJ2-3; D is ambiguous. CDR3 length equals 16 residues. The germline V and J ends were trimmed by 0 bases and 2 bases, with 12 bases remaining between them. The V gene's germline CDR1 is LGHNA and CDR2 YSLEER. The CDR3 loop is CASSQDWDRATDTQYF. The CDR3 DNA reads as TGCGCCAGCAGCCAAGATTGGGATAGAGCCACAGATACGCAGTATTTT.

This clone was detected only once. This chain uses TRBV5-1 with TRBJ2-3; 8 nucleotides match TRBD2. Germline V gene sequence: CDR1 SGHRS, CDR2 YFSETQ. The CDR3 consists of 14 residues. Germline trimming cut 3 bases from V and 4 bases from J; bases unmatched to any gene: 4. CDR3 in amino acids: CASSSGLASDTQYF. The CDR3 bases are TGCGCCAGCAGCTCCGGACTAGCATCAGATACGCAGTATTTT.

The CDR3 reads CAIRAHGDSNQPQHF. CDR3 DNA sequence: TGTGCCATCAGGGCCCACGGGGATAGCAATCAGCCCCAGCATTTT. The genes are TRBV10-3 and TRBJ1-5, with D uncertain. CDR3 size: 15 residues. Germline-derived CDR1 and CDR2 are ENHRY and SYGVKD. V lost 6 bases, J lost 0 bases, and 12 bases lay in between.

The gene calls are TRBV4-2 and TRBJ1-1, with 8 positions matching TRBD1. The junction had 4 bases not matched to a gene; V was cut back by 4 bases and J by 6 bases. The CDR3 loop spans 13 amino acids. Germline values: CDR1 LGHNA, CDR2 YNFKEQ. DNA for the CDR3: TGTGCCAGCAGCCCAGGACAGGGACCTGAAGCTTTCTTT. This encodes CASSPGQGPEAFF.

The chain is built from TRBV18 and TRBJ2-5; the D is unclear. V lost 0 bases, J lost 5 bases, and 13 bases lay in between. The CDR3 consists of 15 residues. CDR1 is KGHSH and CDR2 is LQKENI in the germline V gene. CDR3 sequence: CASSPPFSFWETQYF. The DNA of the CDR3 is TGTGCCAGCTCACCACCTTTCAGTTTTTGGGAGACCCAGTACTTC. The full variable domain, its missing parts supplied by reference TRBV18 and TRBJ2-5, is NAGVMQNPRHLVRRRGQEARLRCSPMKGHSHVYWYRQLPEEGLKFMVYLQKENIIDESGMPKERFSAEFPKEGPSILRIQQVVRGDSAAYFCASSPPFSFWETQYFGPGTRLLVL.

The gene calls are TRBV28 and TRBJ2-6; D is undetermined. V lost 4 bases, J lost 2 bases, and 6 bases lay in between. Germline assignment: CDR1 MDHEN and CDR2 SYDVKM. The CDR3 is 14 amino acids. The CDR3: CASSSPPGANVLTF. CDR3 sequence (DNA): TGTGCCAGCAGTTCCCCCCCTGGGGCCAACGTCCTGACTTTC.

The CDR3 DNA is TGTGCCAGCTCACCCGGACAGGGGAGTCGACAGCCCCAGCATTTT. It yields the protein CASSPGQGSRQPQHF. V and J are TRBV18 and TRBJ1-5; 9 positions match TRBD1. Germline assignment: CDR1 KGHSH and CDR2 LQKENI. The CDR3 loop spans 15 amino acids. With 3 bases clipped from V and 7 bases from J, the junction kept 7 bases outside the gene matches.

This rearrangement joins TRBV6-1 to TRBJ1-5, with 7 bases fitting TRBD1. With 2 bases clipped from V and 6 bases from J, the junction kept 10 bases outside the gene matches. The length of the CDR3 is 16 residues. Germline V gives CDR1 MNHNS, CDR2 SASEGT. CDR3 residues: CASSESKGAWVQPQHF. CDR3 in DNA: TGTGCCAGCAGTGAAAGTAAGGGGGCATGGGTTCAGCCCCAGCATTTT.

This clone is a singleton in its sample. The chain uses TRBV21-1 and TRBJ2-7; the table's D call, TRBD2, was not checked against the DNA. TRBV21-1 is tagged as a pseudogene. CDR3 length equals 14 residues. The CDR3 loop is CASSVASGYYEQYF. In nucleotides, the CDR3 is TGTGCCAGCTCCGTGGCTAGCGGGTACTACGAGCAGTACTTC.

V usage is TRBV27 and J usage is TRBJ1-1, with a possible D match to TRBD1 (5 bases). The V and J ends lost 5 bases and 1 base respectively, with 11 bases between them. Germline V lookup: CDR1 MNHEY, CDR2 SMNVEV (reference sequence). This CDR3 has 14 residues. CDR3 sequence (DNA): TGTGCCAGCAGTACACTAACAGGGAACACTGAAGCTTTCTTT. Translation gives CASSTLTGNTEAFF.

The chain links TRBV2 to TRBJ2-5, with D tentatively TRBD2 (6 bases). The better agreement between TRBJ2-7 and the DNA end casts doubt on the J call. The CDR3 length is 13 residues. Germline CDR1 reads SNHLY; CDR2 reads FYNNEI. CDR3 residues: CASSWGTSYEQYF. In nucleotides, the CDR3 is TGTGCCAGCAGCTGGGGGACTTCCTACGAGCAGTACTTC.

Points on this clone: The junction differs from germline at one of its ends, possibly a read error. The CDR3 nucleotides are TGCAGCGTCCCCAATCCGGGCACAGGGGTGGACTTC. Translated: CSVPNPGTGVDF. This sequence joins TRBV29-1 and TRBJ2-5; the match to TRBD1 covers 7 bases. CDR1 and CDR2 from the germline V gene are SQVTM and ANQGSEA. This CDR3 is 12 amino acids long.

This clone showed up many times. This chain joins TRBV18 and TRBJ2-1; a weak D match, TRBD2 (7 bases). Trimming removed 2 bases at V and 5 bases at J, with 13 bases between. Germline CDR1 reads KGHSH; CDR2 reads LQKENI. CDR3 length equals 15 residues. CDR3 loop: CASSPGQGRDNEQFF. In DNA form, the CDR3 reads TGTGCCAGCTCACCAGGTCAGGGGAGGGACAATGAGCAGTTCTTC.

The V gene is TRBV4-3, the J gene TRBJ2-7; D gene ambiguous. V was shortened by 0 bases and J by 0 bases, with 15 bases between the two germline ends. The CDR3 is 17 residues long. The germline CDR1 and CDR2 sequences are LGHNA and YSLEER. This CDR3 is CASSQDVPGRNSYEQYF. In DNA, the CDR3 is TGCGCCAGCAGCCAAGACGTGCCGGGCAGGAACTCCTACGAGCAGTACTTC.

V is TRBV7-9 and J is TRBJ1-2, with 9 bases fitting TRBD1. The CDR3 totals 16 residues. The trim removed 0 bases at V and 5 bases at J, leaving 7 bases unmatched. Germline values: CDR1 SEHNR, CDR2 FQNEAQ (reference sequence). The CDR3 sequence: CASSLAPAGQGYGYTF. CDR3 in DNA: TGTGCCAGCAGCTTAGCGCCCGCGGGACAGGGTTATGGCTACACCTTC.

This chain links TRBV19 with TRBJ1-1; D call uncertain. V was shortened by 6 bases and J by 8 bases, with 25 bases between the two germline ends. There are 16 residues in the CDR3. CDR1 and CDR2 (germline): LNHDA, SQIVND (reference sequence). This CDR3 reads CASREGRKIGVYEAFF. The CDR3 DNA is TGTGCCAGTAGAGAAGGCCGAAAGATAGGTGTTTACGAAGCTTTCTTT.

The chain joins TRBV7-2 to TRBJ1-5, with D perhaps matching TRBD1 (6 bases). CDR1 SGHTA and CDR2 FQGNSA come from the germline V gene. This CDR3 comprises 13 residues. V was pared by 4 bases and J by 9 bases, with 13 bases between. CDR3 sequence reads: CASSSLQGSPQHF. In DNA, the CDR3 is TGTGCCAGCAGCTCCCTACAGGGCTCGCCCCAGCATTTT.

This clone was counted a single time. This chain uses TRBV10-2 with TRBJ1-2; D gene uncertain. Germline CDR1 and CDR2: WSHSY and SAAADI. This CDR3 has 13 amino acids. The V end lost 8 bases, the J end lost 7 bases, and 17 bases lay between the germline ends. The CDR3 DNA sequence: TGCGCCAGCTCTGAGACCGAGTTAATTGGCTACACCTTC. This encodes CASSETELIGYTF.

The count of this clone is one. The chain couples TRBV5-1 to TRBJ2-1; TRBD2 matches at 7 bases. Trimming at V came to 5 bases and at J to 8 bases, leaving 10 bases not matched to a gene. The CDR3 has 14 residues. Germline values: CDR1 SGHRS, CDR2 YFSETQ. CDR3 bases: TGCGCCAGCAGATCTGGACTAGGCGGAGATGAGCAGTTCTTC. Translated: CASRSGLGGDEQFF.